The rows below give T cell receptor beta chains drawn from one sample of a study of neoadjuvant anti-PD-1 for oral cavity cancer. Profiled with immunoSEQ multiplex PCR; TCRdb holds only in-frame clones, not every one. The top ten hold 2.5% to 3.5% of the sample, which has 80,000 to 95,000 clones, less than 85% seen once. Sample: PBMCs, taken before nivolumab (anti-PD-1) treatment. These receptors came from a person aged 35 to 85 with oral cavity squamous cell carcinoma. Each CDR3 is given with its conserved first and last residue. D genes are given only for firm matches. Not every row has a clone size; where given, it reads once, few, many or a size class.

cdr3_nt cdr3_aa d_call j_call clone_size v_call
TGTGCCAGCAGCTTACTCCAGGGGGGAGAGACCCAGTACTTC CASSLLQGGETQYF NA TRBJ2-5 NA TRBV6-5
TGTGCCAGCAGCTTAGAGGGTCAGACCCAGTACTTC CASSLEGQTQYF NA TRBJ2-5 NA TRBV7-3
TGTGCCAGCAGCTTCTACAGTGGGAACACTGAAGCTTTCTTT CASSFYSGNTEAFF NA TRBJ1-1 once TRBV7-9
TGTGCCAGCAGCTTACTAGCGGGAGGTATTGGTGAGCAGTTCTTC CASSLLAGGIGEQFF TRBD2 TRBJ2-1 NA TRBV7-8
TGTGCCAGCAGCTTGGAAAGGAACTCTGAGCAGTTCTTC CASSLERNSEQFF NA TRBJ2-1 NA TRBV5-6
TGCGCCAGCAGCCAGCCCTCCGACGCGAGCTCCTACAATGAGCAGTTCTTC CASSQPSDASSYNEQFF NA TRBJ2-1 NA TRBV5-1
TGTGCCTGGAGTGTACTTGTAGGACTGAAAAACTATGGCTACACCTTC CAWSVLVGLKNYGYTF NA TRBJ1-2 NA TRBV30
TGTGCCAGCAGTGAATTACCAAGGACAGGGCTTGACTATGGCTACACCTTC CASSELPRTGLDYGYTF TRBD1 TRBJ1-2 few TRBV6-4
TGTGCCAGCAGCGTAGAAGGACTAGCGGGAGACACCGGGGAGCTGTTTTTT CASSVEGLAGDTGELFF TRBD2 TRBJ2-2 NA TRBV9
TGCGCCAGCAGCGTTGGGACAGGGGGTAATCAGCCCCAGCATTTT CASSVGTGGNQPQHF TRBD1 TRBJ1-5 NA TRBV5-1
TGTGCCAGCAGTGTCCAAAGGGGGGCGGGCGAAAAACTGTTTTTT CASSVQRGAGEKLFF NA TRBJ1-4 NA TRBV2
TGTGCCAGCAGTTCCCGATCTACTGGACACTCCCGCTATGGCTACACCTTC CASSSRSTGHSRYGYTF NA TRBJ1-2 NA TRBV28
TGTGCCAGCAGCCCGACAGGGGCGAACACTGAAGCTTTCTTT CASSPTGANTEAFF TRBD1 TRBJ1-1 NA TRBV7-3
TGCGCCAGTAGACGAATGGGCCGGAAGGAGCAGTACTTC CASRRMGRKEQYF NA TRBJ2-7 NA TRBV10-1
TGTGCCACCAGCAGAGACGAACAGGCTCAAGAGACCCAGTACTTC CATSRDEQAQETQYF NA TRBJ2-5 NA TRBV15
TGTGCCAGTACCTCGACAGGGCCCAATGGAAACACCATATATTTT CASTSTGPNGNTIYF TRBD1 TRBJ1-3 NA TRBV19
TGCGCCAGCAGCCCCGGACTAGCGGGCGGTGAGCAGTTCTTC CASSPGLAGGEQFF TRBD2 TRBJ2-1 NA TRBV5-1
TGCAGCGTGATAAACCCGGGGAACTATGGCTACACCTTC CSVINPGNYGYTF NA TRBJ1-2 NA TRBV29-1
TGTGCCAGCAGCCCACTGCCAGGGGGGTCCTACGAGCAGTACTTC CASSPLPGGSYEQYF NA TRBJ2-7 NA TRBV7-8
TGTGCCAGCAGTTTAGCTCCGGGCGGCAATCAGCCCCAGCATTTT CASSLAPGGNQPQHF NA TRBJ1-5 NA TRBV27
TGTGCCAGTAGTAGGGACCGGGCAGCGGAAGGCTACACCTTC CASSRDRAAEGYTF NA TRBJ1-2 NA TRBV19
TGTGCCAGCAGTGTGACAGGGGTGGGAGGCTACACCTTC CASSVTGVGGYTF TRBD1 TRBJ1-2 NA TRBV27
TGTGCCAGCACTCCTTCAAGGAACACTGAAGCTTTCTTT CASTPSRNTEAFF NA TRBJ1-1 NA TRBV6-5
TGTGCCAGCAGTTACATAGGGTCTGGCAATCAGCCCCAGCATTTT CASSYIGSGNQPQHF NA TRBJ1-5 NA TRBV6-6
TGTGCCAGCAGTGAGGTCAGGACCGGAGAAGCTTTCTTT CASSEVRTGEAFF NA TRBJ1-1 NA TRBV6-1
TGTGCCAGCAGCTTAGCCGACGGCGAGCAGTACTTC CASSLADGEQYF NA TRBJ2-7 NA TRBV7-6
TGTGCCAGTAGTATCGGTAGTGAGGCAGAGACCCAGTACTTC CASSIGSEAETQYF NA TRBJ2-5 few TRBV19
TGTGCCAGCAGTTTGGCGGGAGCATCCTACGAGCAGTACTTC CASSLAGASYEQYF TRBD2 TRBJ2-7 NA TRBV6-6
TGTGCCATCAGTGAGGGAGCGGGCCGAACTTCCCCCTACGAGCAGTACTTC CAISEGAGRTSPYEQYF NA TRBJ2-7 NA TRBV10-3
TGTGCCAGTAGTATACAACCGGGCCTCGAGCAGTTCTTC CASSIQPGLEQFF NA TRBJ2-1 NA TRBV19
TGTGCCAGCAGCCGAGGACTAGCGGGATGGAATGAGCAGTTCTTC CASSRGLAGWNEQFF TRBD2 TRBJ2-1 once TRBV7-8
TGTGCCAGCAGCTTATTCCCCCAGGGATCCTACGAGCAGTACTTC CASSLFPQGSYEQYF NA TRBJ2-7 NA TRBV7-9
TGCGCCAGCAGCTTGGGTCGGCAGGGGGCAGTCAATGAGCAGTTCTTC CASSLGRQGAVNEQFF TRBD1 TRBJ2-1 NA TRBV5-1
TGCGCCAGCAGCGAGGGACAGGGCGTCTATGGCTACACCTTC CASSEGQGVYGYTF TRBD1 TRBJ1-2 once TRBV5-1
TGCGCCAGCAGGTACGGACAGGGGGTGAACACTGAAGCTTTCTTT CASRYGQGVNTEAFF TRBD1 TRBJ1-1 NA TRBV5-1
TGTGCCAGCAGCTTAGGGACCGACCGCTACACCTTC CASSLGTDRYTF NA TRBJ1-2 NA TRBV5-5
TGTGCCAGTAGTATGGGGGGACTAGCGGGACAAAATGAGCAGTTCTTC CASSMGGLAGQNEQFF TRBD2 TRBJ2-1 NA TRBV19
TGTGCCAGCAGCAACCGGGACACCGTTGAGGAGCAGTACTTC CASSNRDTVEEQYF NA TRBJ2-7 NA TRBV13
TGTGCCAGCAGTTTGAGCTCCTACAATGAGCAGTTCTTC CASSLSSYNEQFF NA TRBJ2-1 NA TRBV27
TGTGCCTGGAGCGCGGTGACGGGGAACACCATATATTTT CAWSAVTGNTIYF NA TRBJ1-3 once TRBV30
TGCGCCAGTCCCAGGGGGCCCCGGGTTCAGCCCCAGCATTTT CASPRGPRVQPQHF TRBD1 TRBJ1-5 NA TRBV10-2
TGTGCTAGCAGCCTCGGGACTAGCGGGGCCTTTGGCAATGAGCAGTTCTTC CASSLGTSGAFGNEQFF TRBD2 TRBJ2-1 NA TRBV7-7
TGTGCCAGCAGAACAGGGTTGGGGGAGCAGTACTTC CASRTGLGEQYF NA TRBJ2-7 NA TRBV7-9
TGTGCCAGCAGTGAGGGTAGCGGGAGTCGAAATGAGCAGTTCTTC CASSEGSGSRNEQFF TRBD2 TRBJ2-1 NA TRBV25-1
TGTGCCACCAGCAGAGCCAGCGGGATGACCCCCTACGAGCAGTACTTC CATSRASGMTPYEQYF TRBD2 TRBJ2-7 NA TRBV15
TGTGCCAGCAGTCCCCAGATGGGCCCCTTAGAGCAGTACTTC CASSPQMGPLEQYF NA TRBJ2-7 NA TRBV6-1
TGTGCCAGTACTCAGGGGGGGCGGGTGACTTATGGCTACACCTTC CASTQGGRVTYGYTF TRBD1 TRBJ1-2 NA TRBV6-5
TGTGCCAGCAGTCAATGGGACAGGGGCGGGTACGAGCAGTACTTC CASSQWDRGGYEQYF TRBD1 TRBJ2-7 NA TRBV11-2
TGTGCCAGCAGCATGGGGGTCGGGAGGAGGGGAGAGACCCAGTACTTC CASSMGVGRRGETQYF TRBD2 TRBJ2-5 NA TRBV11-2
TGCGCCAGCACCGAGCAGGGGGCGAGTAATCAGCCCCAGCATTTT CASTEQGASNQPQHF TRBD1 TRBJ1-5 NA TRBV10-2
TGTGCCAGCAGTTACTCGACAGGGGGAGATACGCAGTATTTT CASSYSTGGDTQYF TRBD1 TRBJ2-3 NA TRBV6-5
TGTGCCATCAGTGGGGCGGGGGGAACTGAAGCTTTCTTT CAISGAGGTEAFF NA TRBJ1-1 NA TRBV10-3